This TCR beta chain emerged from a study of T cells after posttransplantation cyclophosphamide. Findings of the study overall: Donor-recipient repertoire similarity was low at 1-2 months, rising over year one. After PTCy, TRB diversity resembled that of CNI/methotrexate controls. TRB overlap between skin or GI tissue T cells and blood was limited.

In regard to this clone: Its matching antigen is unknown.

V shed 0 bases and J 14 bases; nucleotides not matched to a gene: 10. The germline gives CDR1 LNHNV, CDR2 YYDKDF (reference sequence). CDR3 length equals 14 residues. Data came from immunoSEQ multiplex PCR; TCRdb stores just in-frame clones and leaves some out. The sample consists of 9,500 to 14,000 clones, about 93% of them appearing once. Busulfan-fludarabine conditioning, marrow transplant, and cyclophosphamide on days +3 and +4 were administered. The TCR comes from a female patient in her 30s who received an allogeneic stem cell transplant from an unrelated donor, was CMV-positive, and had no GVHD. These T cells may partly come from the graft donor. This sequence joins TRBV15 and TRBJ2-3; 8 positions match TRBD1. The sequences come from PBMCs, collected after allogeneic stem cell transplant with posttransplant cyclophosphamide. The CDR3 DNA reads as TGTGCCACCAGCAGAGACCCCCGGGGGACAGGTCGGTATTTT. Its protein product is CATSRDPRGTGRYF.